Listed here are 6 T cell receptor beta chains from one sample, sequenced in a study of CD8+ T cells in alopecia areata (dated by TCRdb to the late 2010s). This specimen's time point label, per the study, means: 24 weeks on oral tofacitinib. In light of the paper, this sample's treatment or condition label describes: oral pan-JAK inhibitor, 5-10 mg twice daily. Libraries were made using the immunoSEQ multiplex PCR assay. RNA was extracted from all samples and reverse transcribed into cDNA, which served as template for TCR sequencing. TCRdb obtained this table from immuneACCESS and retained in-frame rearrangements with V and J assigned. These tables miss some clones; where compared with another copy, unresolved V genes account for less than half of the shortfall, and the remainder is unexplained. Recorded for this sample are approximately 110,000 clones; approximately 51% of them occurred a single time. In total, the top ten clones hold 3% to 4% of the sample.

The sequences come from CD4+ T cells sorted from blood, collected at week 24, from a patient treated with tofacitinib. These receptors were taken from a human donor with alopecia areata.

This clone was detected only a few times. V gene TRBV2 combines with J gene TRBJ1-6; no clear D gene. Germline V lookup: CDR1 SNHLY, CDR2 FYNNEI. V gave up 8 bases and J gave up 3 bases, with 17 bases separating them. The CDR3 is 16 residues long. CDR3 coding DNA: TGTGCCAGCCTGCCGGAGTTGGGTATCTATAATTCACCCCTCCACTTT. Residues: CASLPELGIYNSPLHF.

The J gene is TRBJ1-4, the V gene TRBV7-9, with a possible D match to TRBD1 (6 bases). The CDR3 extends over 14 amino acids. CDR1 and CDR2 from the germline V gene are SEHNR and FQNEAQ (reference sequence). With 2 bases removed from V and 5 bases from J, the gap between germline ends came to 9 bases. The CDR3: CASSLMGANEKLFF. For the CDR3, the DNA is TGTGCCAGCAGCTTAATGGGGGCGAATGAAAAACTGTTTTTT.

The chain carries TRBV4-3 and TRBJ1-1; unclear D gene. V was clipped by 0 bases and J by 1 base, with 12 bases between them. The CDR3 runs to 16 residues. In germline, CDR1 is LGHNA, CDR2 YSLEER. The CDR3, as DNA: TGCGCCAGCAGCCAAGATGGATGGGGAGGGAACACTGAAGCTTTCTTT. It yields the protein CASSQDGWGGNTEAFF.

In DNA, the CDR3 is TGTGCCAGCAGCTTAGCGGGGACATTCGCCTACGAGCAGTACTTC. Its translation is CASSLAGTFAYEQYF. This rearrangement joins TRBV7-9 to TRBJ2-7, with D possibly being TRBD1 (6 bases). Trimming shortened V by 0 bases and J by 2 bases, and 11 bases separated the two germline ends. This CDR3 has 15 residues. Germline V CDR1 and CDR2: SEHNR, FQNEAQ (reference sequence).

This clone was seen only a few times. The rearrangement joins TRBV18 to TRBJ2-7; D may be TRBD1 (5 bases). Germline loops: CDR1 KGHSH, CDR2 LQKENI. Trimming pared 3 bases from V and 0 bases from J, leaving 9 bases between. CDR3 length equals 14 residues. In DNA form, the CDR3 reads TGTGCCAGCTCACCTTCAACAGGCTCCTACGAGCAGTACTTC. Its translation: CASSPSTGSYEQYF.

This clone was seen a handful of times. The CDR3 loop is CASSKQLTAKNIQYF. Written as DNA, the CDR3 is TGTGCCAGCAGCAAACAGTTAACGGCCAAAAACATTCAGTACTTC. The V gene is TRBV7-2, the J gene TRBJ2-4; D is uncertain. V lost 5 bases, J lost 1 base, and 12 bases lay in between. Germline-derived CDR1 and CDR2 are SGHTA and FQGNSA. The CDR3 is 15 residues long.